This section outlines one T cell receptor beta chain sequence together with its context. Its antigen is still unknown. Per the germline V gene, CDR1 is SGDLS and CDR2 is YYNGEE. The CDR3 consists of 11 residues. Triplicates of 300,000 cells were sorted from each CD8+ T cell subset. Definition of naive CD8+ T cells rested on a CD45RO-CCR7+CD27+CD95- profile. This sample is drawn from a study of CXCR3-negative and CXCR3-positive naive CD8 T cells. Broader study findings: Across naive subsets, surface CD5 expression was comparable, and TCR strength was inferred from properties of the TRB CDR3. TRB CDR3s were more hydrophobic in CXCR3-positive than in CXCR3-negative naive cells. Diversity proved comparably high across both naive subsets and much lower in memory CD8+ cells.

cDNA libraries for TRB were generated by 5' RACE incorporating UMI labels. Following a re-call of the 5' RACE reads, TCRdb has one entry per CDR3 protein and lacks DNA. The repertoire table contains 140,000 to 150,000 distinct CDR3 sequences. The sequencing sample was made of naive CXCR3+ CD8+ T cells from blood. The subset was: CD45RO-CCR7+CD27+CD95- naive CD8+ T cells expressing CXCR3 (TNR3+). This receptor was taken from a human donor in good health. Some clones in this sample may be carry-over from other donors' samples. The gene calls are TRBV9 and TRBJ1-2. The CDR3 region is CASSGMYGYTF.